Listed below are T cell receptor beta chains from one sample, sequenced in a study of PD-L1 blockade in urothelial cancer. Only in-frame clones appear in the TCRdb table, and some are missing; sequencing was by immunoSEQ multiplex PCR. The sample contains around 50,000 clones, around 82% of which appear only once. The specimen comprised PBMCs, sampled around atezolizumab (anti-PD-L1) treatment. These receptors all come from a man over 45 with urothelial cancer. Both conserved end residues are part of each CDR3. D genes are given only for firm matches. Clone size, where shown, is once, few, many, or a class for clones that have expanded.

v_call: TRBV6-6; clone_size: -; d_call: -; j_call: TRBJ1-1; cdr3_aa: CASSWQGNTEAFF; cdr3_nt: TGTGCCAGCAGTTGGCAGGGGAACACTGAAGCTTTCTTT
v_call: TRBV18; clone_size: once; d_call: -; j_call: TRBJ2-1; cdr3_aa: CASVYSNNEQFF; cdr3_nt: TGTGCCAGCGTATACAGTAACAATGAGCAGTTCTTC
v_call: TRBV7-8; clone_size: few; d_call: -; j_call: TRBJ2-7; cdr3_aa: CASSPPRGDSYEQYF; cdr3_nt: TGTGCCAGCAGCCCTCCGCGGGGAGACTCCTACGAGCAGTACTTC
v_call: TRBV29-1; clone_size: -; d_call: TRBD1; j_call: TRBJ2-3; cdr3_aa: CSVAGTGFSDTQYF; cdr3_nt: TGCAGCGTTGCCGGGACAGGGTTTTCAGATACGCAGTATTTT
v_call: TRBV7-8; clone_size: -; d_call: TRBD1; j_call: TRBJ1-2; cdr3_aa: CASSYGQGSYGGYTF; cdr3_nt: TGTGCCAGCAGCTACGGACAGGGGAGCTATGGAGGCTACACCTTC
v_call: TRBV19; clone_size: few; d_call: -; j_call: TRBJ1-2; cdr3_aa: CASSTIPLTGIYGYTF; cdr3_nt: TGTGCCAGTAGTACAATTCCCTTGACAGGAATCTATGGCTACACCTTC
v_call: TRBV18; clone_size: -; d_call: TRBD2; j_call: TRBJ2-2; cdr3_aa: CASQSSGRNTGELFF; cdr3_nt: TGTGCCAGCCAATCTAGCGGGAGAAACACCGGGGAGCTGTTTTTT
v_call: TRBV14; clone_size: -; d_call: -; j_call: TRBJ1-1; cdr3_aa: CASSQDLNTEAFF; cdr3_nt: TGTGCCAGCAGCCAAGATCTTAACACTGAAGCTTTCTTT
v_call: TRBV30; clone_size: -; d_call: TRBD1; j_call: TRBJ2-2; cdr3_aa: CAWSDWDRGPTGELFF; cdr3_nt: TGTGCCTGGAGTGATTGGGACAGGGGGCCGACCGGGGAGCTGTTTTTT
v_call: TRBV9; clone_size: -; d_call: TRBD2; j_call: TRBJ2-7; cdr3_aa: CASSVDGLAGVVYEQYF; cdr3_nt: TGTGCCAGCAGCGTAGATGGGCTAGCGGGAGTAGTCTACGAGCAGTACTTC
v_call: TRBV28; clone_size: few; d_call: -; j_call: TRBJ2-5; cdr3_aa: CASSFLAGGETQYF; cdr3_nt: -
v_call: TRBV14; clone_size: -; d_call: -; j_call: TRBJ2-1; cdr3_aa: CASSLRSEYNEQFF; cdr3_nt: TGTGCCAGCAGCCTGAGATCTGAGTACAATGAGCAGTTCTTC
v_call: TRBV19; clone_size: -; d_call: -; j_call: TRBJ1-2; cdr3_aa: CASAILRGWSPNPNYGYTF; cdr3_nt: TGTGCCAGTGCCATCCTTCGGGGTTGGTCCCCAAATCCTAACTATGGCTACACCTTC
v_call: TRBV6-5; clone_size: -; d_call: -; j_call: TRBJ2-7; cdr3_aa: CASSYLGQSYEQYF; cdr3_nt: TGTGCCAGCAGTTACCTAGGACAGTCCTACGAGCAGTACTTC
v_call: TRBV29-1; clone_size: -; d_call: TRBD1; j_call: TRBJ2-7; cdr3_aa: CSRPPPGGPSYEQYF; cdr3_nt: TGCAGCCGCCCCCCCCCAGGGGGCCCCTCCTACGAGCAGTACTTC
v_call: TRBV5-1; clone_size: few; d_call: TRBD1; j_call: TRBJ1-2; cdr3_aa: CASSSAHPTGGGYTF; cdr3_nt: TGCGCCAGCAGCTCCGCTCACCCGACAGGGGGAGGCTACACCTTC
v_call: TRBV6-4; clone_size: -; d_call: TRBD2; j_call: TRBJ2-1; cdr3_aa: CASSDFSGSTYNEQFF; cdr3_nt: TGTGCCAGCAGTGACTTTAGCGGGAGTACCTACAATGAGCAGTTCTTC
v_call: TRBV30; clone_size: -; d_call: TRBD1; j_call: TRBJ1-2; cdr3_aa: CAWMVGQIIGHGYTF; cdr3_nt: TGTGCCTGGATGGTGGGACAGATCATAGGTCATGGCTACACCTTC
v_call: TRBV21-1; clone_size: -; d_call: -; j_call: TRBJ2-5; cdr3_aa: CASSMLWGKGLEAGTQYF; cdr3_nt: TGTGCCAGCAGCATGCTTTGGGGTAAAGGACTAGAAGCGGGGACCCAGTACTTC
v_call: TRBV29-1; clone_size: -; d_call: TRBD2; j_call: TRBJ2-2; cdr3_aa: CSVPGLANTGELFF; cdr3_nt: TGCAGCGTTCCGGGACTAGCGAACACCGGGGAGCTGTTTTTT
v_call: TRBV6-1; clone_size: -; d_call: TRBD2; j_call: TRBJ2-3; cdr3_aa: CASSGRTGTDTQYF; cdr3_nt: TGTGCCAGCAGCGGGAGGACTGGCACAGATACGCAGTATTTT
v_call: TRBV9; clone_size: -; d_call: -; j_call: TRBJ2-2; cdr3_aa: CASSPGTPTNTGELFF; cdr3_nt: TGTGCCAGCAGCCCCGGGACACCTACGAACACCGGGGAGCTGTTTTTT
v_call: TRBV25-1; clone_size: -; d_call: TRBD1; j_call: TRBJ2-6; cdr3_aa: CASSESRGLGANVLTF; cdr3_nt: TGTGCCAGCAGTGAATCCAGGGGGCTTGGGGCCAACGTCCTGACTTTC
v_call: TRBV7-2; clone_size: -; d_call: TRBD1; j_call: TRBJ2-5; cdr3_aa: CASSLRTGQETQYF; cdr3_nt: TGTGCCAGCAGCTTGCGGACAGGCCAAGAGACCCAGTACTTC
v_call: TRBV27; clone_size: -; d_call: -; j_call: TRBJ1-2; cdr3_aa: CASSLTGGTYGYTF; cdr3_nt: TGTGCCAGCAGTTTGACCGGGGGGACCTATGGCTACACCTTC
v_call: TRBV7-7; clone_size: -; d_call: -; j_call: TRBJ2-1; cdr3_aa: CASSLAGVGNEQFF; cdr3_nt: TGTGCCAGCAGCTTAGCTGGAGTCGGGAATGAGCAGTTCTTC
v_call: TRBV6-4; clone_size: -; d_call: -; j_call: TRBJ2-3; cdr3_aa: CASRRDSADTQYF; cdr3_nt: TGTGCCAGCAGGCGGGACAGTGCAGATACGCAGTATTTT
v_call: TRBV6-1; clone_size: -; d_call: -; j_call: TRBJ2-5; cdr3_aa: CASRAGETQYF; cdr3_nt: TGTGCCAGCAGGGCCGGGGAGACCCAGTACTTC
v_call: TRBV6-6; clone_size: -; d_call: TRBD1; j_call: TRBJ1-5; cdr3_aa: CASRGTGRGDQPQHF; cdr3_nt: TGTGCCAGCAGGGGGACAGGGAGGGGGGATCAGCCCCAGCATTTT
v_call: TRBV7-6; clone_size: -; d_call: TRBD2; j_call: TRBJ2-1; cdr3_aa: CASSLVAGGLGEQFF; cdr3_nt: TGTGCCAGCAGCTTAGTCGCGGGGGGATTGGGTGAGCAGTTCTTC
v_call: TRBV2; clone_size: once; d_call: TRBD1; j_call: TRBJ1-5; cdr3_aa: CASSATGVGNQPQHF; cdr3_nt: TGTGCCAGCAGCGCGACAGGGGTGGGCAATCAGCCCCAGCATTTT
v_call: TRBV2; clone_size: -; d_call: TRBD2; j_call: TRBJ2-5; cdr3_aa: CARNPTRGRTQETQYF; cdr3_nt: TGTGCCAGGAACCCGACTCGCGGGAGGACCCAAGAGACCCAGTACTTC
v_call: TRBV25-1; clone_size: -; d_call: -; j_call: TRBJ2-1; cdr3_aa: CAATGSMDEQFF; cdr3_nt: TGTGCCGCAACAGGGTCCATGGATGAGCAGTTCTTC
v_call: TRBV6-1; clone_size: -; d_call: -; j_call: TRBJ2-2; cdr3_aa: CASSEGQVGGELFF; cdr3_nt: TGTGCCAGCAGTGAAGGGCAGGTCGGCGGGGAGCTGTTTTTT
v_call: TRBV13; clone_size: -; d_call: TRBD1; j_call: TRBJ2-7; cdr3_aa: CASSAFRDRIYEQYF; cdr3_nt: TGTGCCAGCAGCGCGTTCCGGGACAGGATCTACGAGCAGTACTTC
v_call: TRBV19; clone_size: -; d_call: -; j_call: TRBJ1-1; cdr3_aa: CASSTGKWTEAFF; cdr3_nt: TGTGCCAGTAGTACGGGGAAGTGGACTGAAGCTTTCTTT
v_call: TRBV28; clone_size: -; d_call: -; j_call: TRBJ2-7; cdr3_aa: CASSFETTLKQYF; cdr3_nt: TGTGCCAGCAGTTTTGAGACTACCCTCAAGCAGTACTTC
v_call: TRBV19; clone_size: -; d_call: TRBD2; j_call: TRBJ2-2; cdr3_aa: CASISSGRAGELFF; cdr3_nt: TGTGCCAGTATTTCTAGCGGGAGGGCCGGGGAGCTGTTTTTT
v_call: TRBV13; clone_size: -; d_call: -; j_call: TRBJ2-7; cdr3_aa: CASSPRGESSYEQYF; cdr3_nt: TGTGCCAGCAGCCCGCGTGGGGAGAGCTCCTACGAGCAGTACTTC
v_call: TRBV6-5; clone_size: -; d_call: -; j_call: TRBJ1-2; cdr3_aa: CASSPTVNPNYGYTF; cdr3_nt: TGTGCCAGCAGCCCGACAGTAAACCCTAACTATGGCTACACCTTC